These 10 T cell receptor beta chains share one sample of origin, sequenced in a study of cytomegalovirus exposure and HLA in healthy donors. Vbeta (60) and Jbeta (13) primers were used in the PCR. The table came from immunoSEQ multiplex PCR; TCRdb's copy has only in-frame clones and leaves some out. The sample carries under 100,000 clones, roughly 80% recorded once. The sample consisted of PBMCs. These receptors originate from a man between 35 and 55 years old in good health and CMV-seronegative.

This clone was detected a few times. The chain joins TRBV10-3 to TRBJ1-2; 8 bases are a match to TRBD1. CDR3 size: 15 residues. Per the germline V gene, CDR1 is ENHRY and CDR2 is SYGVKD. The V gene end was trimmed by 1 base and the J gene end by 5 bases; junction bases not matched to a gene: 6. The CDR3 loop reads CAISELTGGEYGYTF. The CDR3, as DNA: TGTGCCATCAGTGAGTTAACAGGGGGAGAGTATGGCTACACCTTC.

The chain joins TRBV7-9 to TRBJ1-6, with D perhaps matching TRBD1 (6 bases). CDR1 is SEHNR, CDR2 FQNEAQ, per germline (reference sequence). V was trimmed by 3 bases and J by 5 bases, leaving 14 bases between them. The CDR3 covers 16 residues. The DNA for the CDR3 is TGTGCCAGCAGCTTGACCCAGGGGCCGGATAATTCACCCCTCCACTTT. As protein: CASSLTQGPDNSPLHF.

In its sample, this clone was seen a few times. V is TRBV4-2 and J is TRBJ2-7; 13 nucleotides align to TRBD2. The V segment lost 5 bases and the J segment 2 bases; nucleotides outside the gene matches: 3. Per germline, CDR1 LGHNA and CDR2 YNFKEQ. This CDR3 is 15 amino acids long. The CDR3 region is CASSTGLAGAYEQYF. Here the CDR3 DNA reads TGTGCCAGCAGCACAGGACTAGCGGGGGCCTACGAGCAGTACTTC.

On this clone itself: At one boundary the junction diverges from the germline segment, which might be a read error. The chain has TRBV7-9 and TRBJ2-7; TRBD2 matches at 7 bases. CDR1 is SEHNR and CDR2 is FQNEAQ in the germline V gene (reference sequence). The CDR3 is 16 residues long. The CDR3, as DNA: TGTTCCAGCAGCTTAGGATCGGGACTAAGCTCCTACGAGCAGTACTTC. This translates into CSSSLGSGLSSYEQYF. Together with reference TRBV7-9 and TRBJ2-7, the CDR3 gives the full variable domain: DTGVSQNPRHKITKRGQNVTFRCDPISEHNRLYWYRQTLGQGPEFLTYFQNEAQLEKSRLLSDRFSAERPKGSFSTLEIQRTEQGDSAMYLCSSSLGSGLSSYEQYFGPGTRLTVT.

The rearrangement joins TRBV5-5 to TRBJ1-2; D remains ambiguous. The length of the CDR3 is 15 residues. Trimming cost V 0 bases and J 2 bases, with 11 bases left between them. The germline V gene encodes CDR1 SGHKS and CDR2 YYEKEE (reference sequence). The DNA of the CDR3 is TGTGCCAGCAGCTTGGTACGGGATATAAACTATGGCTACACCTTC. As protein: CASSLVRDINYGYTF.

This clone was recorded a few times. The chain joins TRBV4-2 to TRBJ2-1; 9 nucleotides agree with TRBD1. V shed 0 bases and J 9 bases; nucleotides not matched to a gene: 9. There are 16 residues in the CDR3. Germline CDR1 reads LGHNA; CDR2 reads YNFKEQ. DNA of the CDR3: TGTGCCAGCAGCCAAGAGGTCGCGGGACAGGGAAGTGAGCAGTTCTTC. Its translation is CASSQEVAGQGSEQFF.

The J gene is TRBJ2-5, the V gene TRBV7-9, with D tentatively TRBD2 (5 bases). The J call may be mistaken, given a closer DNA end match to TRBJ2-7. CDR3 length: 16 residues. Germline V gives CDR1 SEHNR, CDR2 FQNEAQ (reference sequence). CDR3: CASSLDPWTRTYEQYF. CDR3 nucleotides: TGTGCCAGCAGCTTAGACCCCTGGACTCGTACCTACGAGCAGTACTTC.

The rearrangement joins TRBV7-9 to TRBJ2-7; 9 bases agree with TRBD1. The CDR3 runs 14 residues. The germline CDR1 and CDR2 sequences are SEHNR and FQNEAQ (reference sequence). The V and J ends lost 1 base and 5 bases, in that order; junction bases with no gene match: 3. The CDR3 DNA reads as TGTGCCAGCAGCTTAGGACAGGGGGGACACGAGCAGTACTTC. Its translation: CASSLGQGGHEQYF.

The genes are TRBV6-6 and TRBJ2-2; D is unclear. V lost 1 base and J lost 4, with 4 bases in between. Germline loops: CDR1 MNHNY, CDR2 SVGAGI (reference sequence). The CDR3 is 13 residues long. In nucleotides, the CDR3 is TGTGCCAGCAGTTACTACAGCACCGGGGAGCTGTTTTTT. As protein: CASSYYSTGELFF.

The chain employs TRBV6-6 and TRBJ1-4; tentatively, D is TRBD1 (6 bases). Germline CDR1 reads MNHNY; CDR2 reads SVGAGI (reference sequence). The CDR3 is 15 residues long. Trimming shortened V by 2 bases and J by 6 bases, and 13 bases separated the two germline ends. In DNA, the CDR3 is TGTGCCAGCAGTTACGGCAGGGGTACTGATGAAAAACTGTTTTTT. As protein: CASSYGRGTDEKLFF.